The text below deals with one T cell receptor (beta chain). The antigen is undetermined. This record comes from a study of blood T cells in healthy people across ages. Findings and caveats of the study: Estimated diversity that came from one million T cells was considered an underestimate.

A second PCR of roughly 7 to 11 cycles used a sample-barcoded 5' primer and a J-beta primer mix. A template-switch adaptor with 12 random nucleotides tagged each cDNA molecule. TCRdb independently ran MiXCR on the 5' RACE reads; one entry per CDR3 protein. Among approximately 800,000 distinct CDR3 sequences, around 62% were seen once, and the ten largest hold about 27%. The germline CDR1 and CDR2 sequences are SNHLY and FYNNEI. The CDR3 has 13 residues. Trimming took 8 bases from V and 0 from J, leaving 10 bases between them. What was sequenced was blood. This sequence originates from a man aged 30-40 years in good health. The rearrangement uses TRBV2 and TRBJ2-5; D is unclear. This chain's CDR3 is CASESKDQETQYF. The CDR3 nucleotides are TGTGCCAGCGAGTCTAAGGACCAAGAGACCCAGTACTTC.